This T cell receptor (beta chain) was profiled in a study of CD8+ T cells in alopecia areata. Overall study findings and caveats: Baseline CD8+ expansion's link to response remains uncertain, as there was one nonresponder. Tofacitinib significantly decreased scalp clonality and expanded CD8+ clones among top 100.

CDR1 and CDR2 from the germline V gene are SQVTM and ANQGSEA. The junction had 5 bases not matched to a gene; V was cut back by 6 bases and J by 5 bases. This CDR3 has 12 residues. Comments on this clone: Its antigen is as yet unknown. Additional DNA sequences in this sample encode the identical CDR3.

Treatment meaning: oral pan-JAK inhibitor, 5-10 mg twice daily. Those with alopecia areata gave lesional scalp punch biopsies and peripheral blood. Sequencing relied on a cDNA template that was reverse transcribed from extracted RNA. Assay: immunoSEQ multiplex PCR; the TCRdb copy retains only in-frame clones and omits some. Among roughly 190,000 clones listed, about three fifths were seen once. This chain connects TRBV29-1 to TRBJ2-5; TRBD1 matches 8 bases. This TCR came from a human donor with alopecia areata. The sample consisted of CD4+ T cells sorted from blood, taken at week 4, from a patient treated with tofacitinib. The CDR3 protein is CSVDRGRETQYF. As DNA, the CDR3 is TGCAGCGTCGACAGGGGTAGGGAGACCCAGTACTTC.